This TCR beta chain was sequenced during a study of shared clonotypes between healthy human individuals. The CDR3 is made up of 15 amino acids. Germline V lookup: CDR1 SEHNR, CDR2 FQNEAQ (reference sequence). V lost 5 bases to trimming and J lost 7 bases; unmatched junction nucleotides: 13. About this clone itself: Its antigen is undetermined.

CD45RO-negative, CCR7-positively selected cells formed the naive CD8 fraction, excluding terminally differentiated effector memory CD45RA+ cells. Measured with immunoSEQ multiplex PCR; TCRdb has only the in-frame clones, and not every one. The data contain nearly 2 million clones, about 95% of them singletons. The study's findings and limits: Large depth notwithstanding, sorted-subset sequencing proved incomplete by rarefaction. Generation of non-shared clonotypes was less probable than generation of clonotypes shared by all four donors. Sequencing depth was expected to affect clonotype sharing among donors.

The receptor was derived from a man aged 18 to 30 in good health. The sample consisted of naive CD8+ T cells sorted from blood. The J gene is TRBJ1-1, the V gene TRBV7-9; 7 nucleotides match TRBD1. Written as DNA, the CDR3 is TGTGCCAGCAGCCCCGGGACAGCGGTGTTCCATGAAGCTTTCTTT. This encodes CASSPGTAVFHEAFF.